Many counts were recorded for the clone carrying this T cell receptor beta chain. The target antigen is unknown. This sample is part of a study of T cells after yellow fever vaccination. TCRdb fed the 5' RACE reads into MiXCR, producing one record per CDR3 protein. The sample yields approximately 30,000 distinct CDR3 sequences, around 4.3% seen once. The study's findings and limits: Post-booster reappearance was seen for most primary-vaccination clones (about 96% CD4, 75% to 90% CD8).

Germline assignment: CDR1 SQVTM and CDR2 ANQGSEA. The CDR3 consists of 17 residues. V trimming: 5 bases; J trimming: 3 bases; junction bases outside the gene matches: 18. The chain couples TRBV29-1 to TRBJ2-5, with 7 bases aligning to TRBD2. The sequences come from CD8+ T cells sorted from PBMCs, collected 5 days after the yellow fever booster vaccination. The receptor's source is a man younger than 45 who received the YFV17D yellow fever vaccine. The CDR3 sequence is CSVRGLAEYAEEETQYF. CDR3 nucleotides: TGCAGCGTTAGGGGTCTAGCGGAATATGCCGAGGAAGAGACCCAGTACTTC.